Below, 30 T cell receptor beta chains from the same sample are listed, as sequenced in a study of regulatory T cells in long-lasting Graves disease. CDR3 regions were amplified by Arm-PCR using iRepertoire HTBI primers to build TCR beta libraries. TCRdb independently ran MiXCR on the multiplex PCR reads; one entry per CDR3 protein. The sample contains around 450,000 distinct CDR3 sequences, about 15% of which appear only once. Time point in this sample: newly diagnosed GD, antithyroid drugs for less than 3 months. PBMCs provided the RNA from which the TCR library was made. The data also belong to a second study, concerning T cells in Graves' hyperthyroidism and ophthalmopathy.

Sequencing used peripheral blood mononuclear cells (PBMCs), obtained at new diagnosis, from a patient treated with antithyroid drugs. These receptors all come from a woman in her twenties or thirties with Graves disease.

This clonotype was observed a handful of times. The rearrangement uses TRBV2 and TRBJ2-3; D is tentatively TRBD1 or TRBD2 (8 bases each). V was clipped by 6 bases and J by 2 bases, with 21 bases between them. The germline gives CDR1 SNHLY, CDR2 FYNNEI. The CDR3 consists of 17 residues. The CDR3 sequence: CASSLAGTGPDTDTQYF. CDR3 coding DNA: TGTGCCAGCAGCTTAGCGGGGACAGGTCCTGACACAGATACGCAGTATTTT.

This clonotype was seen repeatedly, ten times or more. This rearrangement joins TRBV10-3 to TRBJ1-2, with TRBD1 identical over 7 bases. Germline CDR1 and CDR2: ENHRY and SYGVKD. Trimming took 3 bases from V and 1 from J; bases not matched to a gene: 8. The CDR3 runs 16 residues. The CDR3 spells CAISEGRDRDNYGYTF. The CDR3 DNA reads TGTGCCATCAGTGAAGGACGGGACAGAGATAACTATGGCTACACCTTC.

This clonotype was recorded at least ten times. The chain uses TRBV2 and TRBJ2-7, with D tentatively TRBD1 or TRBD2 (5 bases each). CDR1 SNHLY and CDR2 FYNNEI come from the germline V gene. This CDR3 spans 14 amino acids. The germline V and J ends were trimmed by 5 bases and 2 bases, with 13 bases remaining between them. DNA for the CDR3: TGTGCCAGCAGTAGACGGGACGAGACCTACGAGCAGTACTTC. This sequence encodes CASSRRDETYEQYF.

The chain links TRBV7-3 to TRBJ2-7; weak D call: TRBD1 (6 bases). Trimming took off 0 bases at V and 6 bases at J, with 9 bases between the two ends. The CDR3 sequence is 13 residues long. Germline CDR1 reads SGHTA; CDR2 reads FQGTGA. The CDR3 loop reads CASSLTPGAEQYF. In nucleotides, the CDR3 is TGTGCCAGCAGCTTAACCCCAGGGGCCGAGCAGTACTTC.

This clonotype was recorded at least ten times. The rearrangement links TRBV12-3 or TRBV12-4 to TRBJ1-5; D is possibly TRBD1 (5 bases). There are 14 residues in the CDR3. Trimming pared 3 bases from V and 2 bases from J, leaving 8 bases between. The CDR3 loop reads CASSLAQGNQPQHF. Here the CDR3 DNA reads TGTGCCAGCAGTTTGGCACAGGGCAATCAGCCCCAGCATTTT.

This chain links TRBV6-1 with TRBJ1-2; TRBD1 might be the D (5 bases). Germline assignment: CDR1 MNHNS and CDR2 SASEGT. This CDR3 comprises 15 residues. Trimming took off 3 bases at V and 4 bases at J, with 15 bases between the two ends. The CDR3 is CASSDLTVPIYGYTF. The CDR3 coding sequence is TGTGCCAGCAGTGACCTGACAGTCCCCATCTATGGCTACACCTTC.

CDR3 coding DNA: TGTGCCAGCAGGGGTCCCTCCCGCGGGACCGGGACAGGGAGAAATTCACCCCTCCACTTT. Translating gives CASRGPSRGTGTGRNSPLHF. This chain joins TRBV2 and TRBJ1-6; 9 bases are shared with TRBD1. Trimming cost V 6 bases and J 7 bases; bases outside gene matches: 22. The germline CDR1 and CDR2 sequences are SNHLY and FYNNEI. This CDR3 is built from 20 residues.

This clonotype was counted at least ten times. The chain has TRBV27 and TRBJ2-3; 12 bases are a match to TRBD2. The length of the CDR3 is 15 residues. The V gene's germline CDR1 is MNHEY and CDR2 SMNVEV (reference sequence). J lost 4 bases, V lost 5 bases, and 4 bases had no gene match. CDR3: CASSRLAGEADTQYF. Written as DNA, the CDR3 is TGTGCCAGCAGTCGACTAGCGGGAGAGGCAGATACGCAGTATTTT.

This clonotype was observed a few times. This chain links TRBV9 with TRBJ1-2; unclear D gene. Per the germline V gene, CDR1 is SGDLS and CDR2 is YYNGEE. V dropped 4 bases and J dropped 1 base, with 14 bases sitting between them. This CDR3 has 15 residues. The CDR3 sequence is CASSPGGSHNYGYTF. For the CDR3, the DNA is TGTGCCAGCAGCCCAGGAGGGTCGCATAACTATGGCTACACCTTC.

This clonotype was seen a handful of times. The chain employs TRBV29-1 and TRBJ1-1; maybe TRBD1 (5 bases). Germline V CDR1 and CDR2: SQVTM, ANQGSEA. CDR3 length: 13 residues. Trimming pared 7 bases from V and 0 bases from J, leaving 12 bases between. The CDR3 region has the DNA TGCAGCGCCCCCGAGGGGATGAACACTGAAGCTTTCTTT. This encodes CSAPEGMNTEAFF.

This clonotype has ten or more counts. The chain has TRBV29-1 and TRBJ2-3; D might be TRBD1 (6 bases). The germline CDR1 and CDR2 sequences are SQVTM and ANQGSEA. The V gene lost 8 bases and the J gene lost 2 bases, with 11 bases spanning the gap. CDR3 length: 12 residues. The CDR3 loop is CSIQGSTDTQYF. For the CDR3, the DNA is TGCAGCATACAGGGTTCCACAGATACGCAGTATTTT.

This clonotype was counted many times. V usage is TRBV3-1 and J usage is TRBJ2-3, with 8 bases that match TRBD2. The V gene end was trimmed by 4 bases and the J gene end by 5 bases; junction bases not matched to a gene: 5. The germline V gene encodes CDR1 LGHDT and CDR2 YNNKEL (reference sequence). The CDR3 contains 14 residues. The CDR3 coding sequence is TGTGCCAGCAGCCCGGGACTAGGCGTAGATACGCAGTATTTT. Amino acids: CASSPGLGVDTQYF.

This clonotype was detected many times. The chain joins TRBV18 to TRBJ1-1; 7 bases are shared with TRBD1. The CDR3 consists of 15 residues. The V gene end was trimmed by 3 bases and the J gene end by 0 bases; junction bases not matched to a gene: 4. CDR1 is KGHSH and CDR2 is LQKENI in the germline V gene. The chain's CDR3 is CASSPLTGMNTEAFF. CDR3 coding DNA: TGTGCCAGCTCACCCCTGACAGGGATGAACACTGAAGCTTTCTTT.

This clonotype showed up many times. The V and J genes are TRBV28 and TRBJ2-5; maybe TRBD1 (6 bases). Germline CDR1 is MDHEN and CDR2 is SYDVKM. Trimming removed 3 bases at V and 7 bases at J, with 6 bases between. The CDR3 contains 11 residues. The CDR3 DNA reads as TGTGCCAGCAGTTTGGGGGCGACCCAGTACTTC. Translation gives CASSLGATQYF.

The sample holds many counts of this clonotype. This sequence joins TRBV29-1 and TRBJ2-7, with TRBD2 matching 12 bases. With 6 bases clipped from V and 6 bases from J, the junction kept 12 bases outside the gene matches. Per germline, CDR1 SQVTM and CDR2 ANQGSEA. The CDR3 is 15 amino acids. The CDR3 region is CSVRLAGDEVGEQYF. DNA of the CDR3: TGCAGCGTCCGACTAGCGGGAGATGAAGTCGGCGAGCAGTACTTC.

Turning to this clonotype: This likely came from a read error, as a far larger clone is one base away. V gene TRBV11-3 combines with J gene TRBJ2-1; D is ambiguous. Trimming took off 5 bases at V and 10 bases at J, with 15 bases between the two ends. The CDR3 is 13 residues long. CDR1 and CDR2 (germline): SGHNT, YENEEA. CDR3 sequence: CASSPSPDTEQFF. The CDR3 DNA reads TGTGCCAGCAGCCCGTCCCCCGATACCGAGCAGTTCTTC.

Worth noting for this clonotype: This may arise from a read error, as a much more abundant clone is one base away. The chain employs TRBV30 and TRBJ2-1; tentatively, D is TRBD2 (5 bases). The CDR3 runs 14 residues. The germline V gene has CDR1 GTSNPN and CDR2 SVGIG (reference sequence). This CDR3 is CAWSPTGFHNVQFF. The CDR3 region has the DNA TGTGCCTGGAGTCCCACGGGGTTTCACAATGTGCAGTTCTTC.

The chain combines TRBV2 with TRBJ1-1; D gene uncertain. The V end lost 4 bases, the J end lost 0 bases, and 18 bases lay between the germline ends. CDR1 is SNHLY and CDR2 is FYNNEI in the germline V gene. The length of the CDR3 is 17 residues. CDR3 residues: CASSVWGFFLMNTEAFF. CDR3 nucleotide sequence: TGTGCCAGCAGTGTTTGGGGTTTTTTCTTGATGAACACTGAAGCTTTCTTT.

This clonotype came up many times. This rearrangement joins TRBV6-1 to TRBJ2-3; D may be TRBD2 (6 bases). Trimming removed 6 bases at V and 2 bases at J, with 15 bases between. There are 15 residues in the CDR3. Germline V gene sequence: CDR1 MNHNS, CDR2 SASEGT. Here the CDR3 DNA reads TGTGCCAGCAGACCTCCGGGACTGAACACAGATACGCAGTATTTT. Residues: CASRPPGLNTDTQYF.

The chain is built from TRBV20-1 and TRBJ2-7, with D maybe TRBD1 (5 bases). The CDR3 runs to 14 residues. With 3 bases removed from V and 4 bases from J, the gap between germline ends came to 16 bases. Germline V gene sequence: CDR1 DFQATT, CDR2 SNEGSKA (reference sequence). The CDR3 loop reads CSASRQGFVYEQYF. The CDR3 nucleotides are TGCAGTGCTAGTAGGCAGGGCTTCGTTTACGAGCAGTACTTC.

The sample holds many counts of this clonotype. Here the CDR3 DNA reads TGTGCCAGCAGCGACCCTGTTGGACCCGAGCAGTACTTC. Translation: CASSDPVGPEQYF. The genes are TRBV2 and TRBJ2-7; no reliable D call. The CDR3 is 13 residues long. V was pared by 6 bases and J by 6 bases, with 15 bases between. The germline V gene encodes CDR1 SNHLY and CDR2 FYNNEI.

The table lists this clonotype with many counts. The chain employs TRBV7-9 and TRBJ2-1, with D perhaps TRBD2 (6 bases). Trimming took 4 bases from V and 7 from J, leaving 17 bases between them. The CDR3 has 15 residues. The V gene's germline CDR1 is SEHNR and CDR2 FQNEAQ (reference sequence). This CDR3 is CASSSRLGPTNEQFF. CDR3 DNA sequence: TGTGCCAGCAGCTCAAGACTAGGGCCGACGAATGAGCAGTTCTTC.

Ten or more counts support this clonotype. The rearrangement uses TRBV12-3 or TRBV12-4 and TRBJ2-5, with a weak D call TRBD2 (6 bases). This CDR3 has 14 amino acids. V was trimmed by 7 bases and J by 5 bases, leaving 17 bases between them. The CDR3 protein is CASTYVGGDETQYF. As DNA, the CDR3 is TGTGCCAGCACCTATGTGGGCGGGGACGAGACCCAGTACTTC.

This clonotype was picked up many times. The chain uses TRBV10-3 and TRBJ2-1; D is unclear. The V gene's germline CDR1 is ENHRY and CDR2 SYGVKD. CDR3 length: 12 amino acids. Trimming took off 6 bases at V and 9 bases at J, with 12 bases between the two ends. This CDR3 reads CAIRSAWGEQFF. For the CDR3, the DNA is TGTGCCATCAGGTCGGCTTGGGGTGAGCAGTTCTTC.

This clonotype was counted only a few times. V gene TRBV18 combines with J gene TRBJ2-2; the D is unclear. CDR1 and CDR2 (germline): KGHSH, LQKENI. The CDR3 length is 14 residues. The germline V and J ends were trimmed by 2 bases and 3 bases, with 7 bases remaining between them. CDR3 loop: CASSPKTHTGELFF. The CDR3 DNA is TGTGCCAGCTCACCAAAAACACACACCGGGGAGCTGTTTTTT.

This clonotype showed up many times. The CDR3 region has the DNA TGTGCCAGCAGTTTAATCAGGGAGGCCCACGAGCAGTACTTC. This sequence encodes CASSLIREAHEQYF. The chain is built from TRBV28 and TRBJ2-7; TRBD2 might be the D (6 bases). CDR1 is MDHEN, CDR2 SYDVKM, per germline. There are 14 residues in the CDR3. With 2 bases removed from V and 5 bases from J, the gap between germline ends came to 13 bases.

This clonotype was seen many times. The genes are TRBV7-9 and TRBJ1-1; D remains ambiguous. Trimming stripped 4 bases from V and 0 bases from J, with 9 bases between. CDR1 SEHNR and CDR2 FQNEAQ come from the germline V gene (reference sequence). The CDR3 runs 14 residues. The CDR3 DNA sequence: TGTGCCAGCAGCTACGGACCGTTGAACACTGAAGCTTTCTTT. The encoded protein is CASSYGPLNTEAFF. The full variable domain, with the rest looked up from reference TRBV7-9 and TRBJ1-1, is DTGVSQNPRHKITKRGQNVTFRCDPISEHNRLYWYRQTLGQGPEFLTYFQNEAQLEKSRLLSDRFSAERPKGSFSTLEIQRTEQGDSAMYLCASSYGPLNTEAFFGQGTRLTVV.

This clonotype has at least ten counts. The chain's CDR3 is CASSLSAGGPTDTQYF. In DNA form, the CDR3 reads TGCGCCAGCAGCTTGAGCGCGGGAGGCCCTACAGATACGCAGTATTTT. The gene calls are TRBV5-1 and TRBJ2-3; TRBD2 aligns across 8 bases. The CDR3 is 16 amino acids. The V gene's germline CDR1 is SGHRS and CDR2 YFSETQ. V was pared by 1 base and J by 3 bases, with 7 bases of the junction left unmatched.

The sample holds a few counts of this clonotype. CDR3 DNA sequence: TGCAGTGCTAGAGCGGCGGGCAGCTCCTACAATGAGCAGTTCTTC. It encodes CSARAAGSSYNEQFF. V usage is TRBV20-1 and J usage is TRBJ2-1; a possible D gene is TRBD2 (5 bases). This CDR3 is built from 15 residues. Per the germline V gene, CDR1 is DFQATT and CDR2 is SNEGSKA (reference sequence). Trimming removed 1 base from V and 0 bases from J, with 10 bases in between.

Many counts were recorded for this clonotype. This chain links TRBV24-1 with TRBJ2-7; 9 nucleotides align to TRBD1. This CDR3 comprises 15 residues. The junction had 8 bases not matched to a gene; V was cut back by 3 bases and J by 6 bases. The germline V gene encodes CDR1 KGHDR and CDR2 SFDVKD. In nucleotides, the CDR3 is TGTGCCACCAGTGATCCGGGACAGGGAACCCTCGAGCAGTACTTC. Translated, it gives CATSDPGQGTLEQYF.